This paragraph reports one TCR beta chain. This sample was included in a study of blood T cell repertoires in COVID-19. Overall study context: In each case, the material was cDNA or gDNA derived from T cells, B-cell-depleted T cells, or PBMCs.

Assay used: immunoSEQ multiplex PCR; TCRdb lists only in-frame clones, some missing. The sample consists of roughly 230,000 clones, 88% of them appearing once. Sequencing used peripheral blood. This TCR was sampled from a man in his sixties or seventies with acute or convalescent COVID-19.

Here the CDR3 DNA reads TGTGCCAGCAGCTCGACAGCACTTAATGAAAAACTGTTTTTT. Translated, it gives CASSSTALNEKLFF. J is TRBJ1-4 and V is TRBV5-5; possibly TRBD1 for D (5 bases). CDR1 SGHKS and CDR2 YYEKEE come from the germline V gene (reference sequence). Trimming stripped 3 bases from V and 4 bases from J, with 10 bases between. This CDR3 has 14 residues.